This TCR beta chain was found in a study of T-cell memory formation after mild COVID-19. CDR1 is SGHAT and CDR2 is FQDESV in the germline V gene (reference sequence). With 0 bases removed from V and 5 bases from J, the gap between germline ends came to 10 bases. This CDR3 region has 14 residues. This clonotype was observed a handful of times. TCRdb reanalysed the 5' RACE reads using MiXCR and keeps one entry per CDR3 protein. The sample includes nearly 40,000 distinct CDR3 sequences, roughly 6.1% of them seen just once. This rearrangement joins TRBV11-1 to TRBJ2-5, with D maybe TRBD1 (5 bases). The material sequenced was PBMCs or a T cell subset sorted from them (not recorded which). The receptor was isolated from an adult who had mild COVID-19 (a few samples of this study predate the infection). Cell type and time point are not known. The CDR3 DNA is TGTGCCAGCAGCTTAGCTGGGGCCGAGGAGACCCAGTACTTC. It translates to CASSLAGAEETQYF.